What follows are 7 T cell receptor beta chains derived from one specimen sequenced in a study of T-cell reconstitution after alpha-beta-depleted transplantation in children. A TCRbeta library incorporating unique molecular identifiers was prepared. TCRdb re-called the PCR reads through MiXCR, storing one row per CDR3 protein. The sample yields 200,000 to 250,000 distinct CDR3 sequences, over 9.5% seen once. The sequencing used PBMCs from the stem cell graft donor, collected from the stem cell graft. These TCRs come from a human donor who donated a stem cell graft to a child with SCID.

This clonotype was seen at least ten times. The chain links TRBV5-1 to TRBJ1-1, with 9 bases matching TRBD1. Germline V gives CDR1 SGHRS, CDR2 YFSETQ. With V trimmed by 4 bases and J by 5 bases, 6 bases remained unmatched. The CDR3 consists of 14 residues. CDR3 residues: CASSNGQGWTEAFF. The CDR3 DNA sequence: TGCGCCAGCAGCAACGGACAGGGGTGGACTGAAGCTTTCTTT.

This clonotype was found many times. This chain uses TRBV5-1 with TRBJ2-1; TRBD2 is a possible D gene (6 bases). CDR3 length: 15 residues. Per the germline V gene, CDR1 is SGHRS and CDR2 is YFSETQ. Between the trimmed V and J ends, which lost 0 bases and 6 bases, there was a span of 13 bases. The CDR3 is CASSLALASPNEQFF. CDR3 nucleotide sequence: TGCGCCAGCAGCTTGGCCCTAGCGTCCCCCAATGAGCAGTTCTTC.

The V and J genes are TRBV5-5 and TRBJ2-5; unclear D gene. From germline, CDR1 is SGHKS and CDR2 YYEKEE (reference sequence). The CDR3 covers 12 residues. V lost 2 bases and J 5 bases, leaving 7 bases between the germline ends. In nucleotides, the CDR3 is TGTGCCAGCAGCTTCCCGGTGGAGACCCAGTACTTC. Translating gives CASSFPVETQYF.

This clonotype has ten or more counts. The V and J genes are TRBV7-2 and TRBJ2-3; the match to TRBD2 covers 9 bases. V was clipped by 3 bases and J by 0 bases; unmatched bases: 1. Germline CDR1 SGHTA, CDR2 FQGNSA. The CDR3 totals 15 residues. CDR3 sequence reads: CASSFSGGSTDTQYF. The CDR3 nucleotides are TGTGCCAGCAGCTTTAGCGGGGGTAGCACAGATACGCAGTATTTT.

The sample holds many counts of this clonotype. The chain joins TRBV7-2 to TRBJ2-5; no reliable D call. CDR1 SGHTA and CDR2 FQGNSA come from the germline V gene. This CDR3 is built from 13 residues. V was trimmed by 4 bases and J by 2 bases, leaving 8 bases between them. The CDR3 DNA sequence: TGTGCCAGCAGCTCGGACCGGCAAGAGACCCAGTACTTC. This translates into CASSSDRQETQYF.

There are many counts of this clonotype. This chain links TRBV2 with TRBJ2-2; D might be TRBD1 (6 bases). V lost 2 bases to trimming and J lost 5 bases, with 9 bases between them. The germline gives CDR1 SNHLY, CDR2 FYNNEI. The CDR3 totals 14 residues. The CDR3 region has the DNA TGTGCCAGCAGTGAAATGGGGGCAACCGGGGAGCTGTTTTTT. As protein: CASSEMGATGELFF. The full variable domain, in which reference TRBV2 and TRBJ2-2 provide the parts outside the CDR3, is EPEVTQTPSHQVTQMGQEVILRCVPISNHLYFYWYRQILGQKVEFLVSFYNNEISEKSEIFDDQFSVERPDGSNFTLKIRSTKLEDSAMYFCASSEMGATGELFFGEGSRLTVL.

This clonotype was seen ten or more times. The rearrangement links TRBV10-3 to TRBJ1-1, with D maybe TRBD1 (6 bases). Trimming pared 6 bases from V and 1 base from J, leaving 9 bases between. The germline CDR1 and CDR2 sequences are ENHRY and SYGVKD. There are 13 residues in the CDR3. The CDR3 bases are TGTGCCATCAGCAGACAGGAGAACACTGAAGCTTTCTTT. Translation: CAISRQENTEAFF.